This entry features one T cell receptor beta chain sequence. These data are taken from a study of blood T cell repertoires in COVID-19. The length of the CDR3 is 15 residues. V shed 4 bases and J 4 bases; nucleotides not matched to a gene: 7. Germline V gene lookup returns CDR1 KGHSH and CDR2 LQKENI. Repertoires were generated with immunoSEQ multiplex PCR, while TCRdb's copy carries only in-frame clones and drops some. The table records about 200,000 clones, under 90% of them present only once. Sequencing was carried out using PBMCs or T cells enriched from blood (not recorded which). The origin of this receptor is a woman in her thirties with acute COVID-19. This chain joins TRBV18 and TRBJ1-5; 7 nucleotides line up with TRBD1. The CDR3 here is CASSLQGDGNQPQHF. The CDR3 DNA follows: TGTGCCAGCTCACTCCAGGGGGACGGGAATCAGCCCCAGCATTTT.